This is a list of T cell receptor beta chains from one sample in a study of untreated major depressive disorder. Measured with immunoSEQ multiplex PCR; TCRdb has only the in-frame clones, and not every one. Among tens of thousands of clones listed, approximately 92% were seen once. Sequencing used CD4+ T cells from PBMCs. The receptors originated from a man aged 25-40 years in good health. Both conserved end residues are part of each CDR3.

J	V	CDR3
TRBJ1-1	TRBV7-2	CASSSSGTGKKAFF
TRBJ1-5	TRBV19	CASSIHRGGFRDNLQPQHF
TRBJ2-7	TRBV5-1	CASSLYRGEQYF
TRBJ2-7	TRBV19	CASSIGDVYEQYF
TRBJ1-1	TRBV19	CASSMRVTEAFF
TRBJ1-2	TRBV5-1	CASSLAGGSGYGYTF
TRBJ1-5	TRBV9	CASSTGVGSQPQHF
TRBJ2-3	TRBV5-1	CASSLGQVTLGDTQYF
TRBJ2-1	TRBV20-1	CSARDVNEQFF
TRBJ1-5	TRBV4-1	CASSLIYSNQPQHF
TRBJ1-1	TRBV6-1	CASSEIGQGARTEAFF
TRBJ2-5	TRBV7-2	CASSQDQQETQYF
TRBJ2-6	TRBV4-1	CASSADSPGSGANVLTF
TRBJ2-1	TRBV5-1	CASSLGLGGLASNEQFF
TRBJ1-3	TRBV7-2	CASDPSPSSGNTIYF
TRBJ1-1	TRBV27	CASSYAGRYTEAFF
TRBJ2-3	TRBV29-1	CSARATTSGATDTQYF
TRBJ1-5	TRBV5-1	CASSLGTGSGQPQHF
TRBJ2-7	TRBV5-1	CASSLGREGYEQYF
TRBJ2-6	TRBV2	CASTRTSWGGANVLTF
TRBJ1-1	TRBV29-1	CSVGTRGTEAFF
TRBJ1-5	TRBV7-2	CASSLSQISNQPQHF
TRBJ1-2	TRBV2	CASSENRSYGYTF
TRBJ2-4	TRBV5-1	CASSLDGTTNIQYF
TRBJ2-1	TRBV6-5	CASSYSIRGPGDEQFF
TRBJ2-2	TRBV5-4	CASSLRGGKNTGELFF
TRBJ2-3	TRBV18	CASSLTAEQGTQYF
TRBJ2-2	TRBV7-2	CASMSGRAGELFF
TRBJ2-2	TRBV30	CAKSRDRVWGTGELFF
TRBJ2-7	TRBV5-1	CASSLGTSGYYEQYF
TRBJ2-3	TRBV5-1	CASSFGLAGADTQYF
TRBJ2-7	TRBV6-5	CASSYRRGGAYEQYF
TRBJ1-2	TRBV6-5	CASRYGLGRAYGYTF
TRBJ2-3	TRBV29-1	CSVGLLLTDTQYF
TRBJ2-1	TRBV19	CASSIYNEQFF
TRBJ1-5	TRBV5-1	CASSLGSNQPQHF
TRBJ1-5	TRBV4-2	CASSQGGRGDQPQHF
TRBJ2-1	TRBV28	CASSSAGQSYNEQFF
TRBJ1-1	TRBV29-1	CSVEEPLGRRTNTEAFF
TRBJ2-5	TRBV5-1	CASSPSHTGEETQYF
TRBJ2-5	TRBV5-1	CASSFPTGGLQTQYF
TRBJ1-2	TRBV9	CASSSQRGGGYTF
TRBJ1-1	TRBV10-3	CAISGGQGRTEAFF
TRBJ2-7	TRBV9	CASSGGTGMVYEQYF
TRBJ2-2	TRBV5-6	CASSLVGDWRSVTGELFF
TRBJ2-7	TRBV9	CASSATGAEYEQYF
TRBJ1-2	TRBV20-1	CSATSHGYTF
TRBJ1-2	TRBV4-3	CASSLRAQGPYGYTF
TRBJ1-2	TRBV7-2	CASSLGTGENTF
TRBJ1-5	TRBV27	CAPQAVPNQPQHF
TRBJ1-5	TRBV15	CATSRGTEENQPQHF
TRBJ1-2	TRBV27	CASSLLTSPIGYTF
TRBJ2-7	TRBV2	CASIKGRARGEQYF
TRBJ1-5	TRBV4-1	CASSQDNGNQPQHF
TRBJ2-5	TRBV10-3	CAIRGLAGSETQYF
TRBJ1-1	TRBV7-2	CASSLVSVEAFF
TRBJ2-7	TRBV4-2	CASSQPRGHYEQYF